Here is one T cell receptor beta chain with its context. No antigen is known for it. Germline CDR1 is SQVTM and CDR2 is ANQGSEA. The CDR3 extends over 11 amino acids. With 1 base removed from V and 4 bases from J, the gap between germline ends came to 4 bases. The data were taken from a study of vaccination and CD4 T cells after COVID-19. Oncomine TCR Beta short-read sequencing was applied to DNA from cultured CD4+ T cells. One entry per CDR3 protein results from TCRdb running MiXCR on the PCR reads. The sample shows over 20,000 distinct CDR3 sequences, under 55% of them seen only once. Stated treatment: approximately nine-day PBMC culture with coronavirus spike peptide pools or control peptides (ViraFEST assay).

The sequencing sample was made of CD4+ T cells from blood, cultured in vitro. The V and J genes are TRBV29-1 and TRBJ1-2; the D is unclear. This receptor was taken from a human donor who had recovered from COVID-19. For the CDR3, the DNA is TGCAGCGTTGAAGGCGCCTATGGCTACACCTTC. This sequence encodes CSVEGAYGYTF.